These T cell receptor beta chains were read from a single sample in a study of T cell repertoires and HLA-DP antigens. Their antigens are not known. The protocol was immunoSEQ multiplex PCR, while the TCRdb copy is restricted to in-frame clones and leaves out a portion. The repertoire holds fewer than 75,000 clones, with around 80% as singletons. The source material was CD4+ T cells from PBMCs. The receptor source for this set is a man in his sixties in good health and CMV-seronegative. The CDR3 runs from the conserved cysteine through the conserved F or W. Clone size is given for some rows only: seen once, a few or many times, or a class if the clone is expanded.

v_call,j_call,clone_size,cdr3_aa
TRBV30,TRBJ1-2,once,CACPGRRNYGYTF
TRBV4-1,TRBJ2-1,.,CASSQAGLAGSNEQFF
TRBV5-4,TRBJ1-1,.,CASSFSGNTEAFF
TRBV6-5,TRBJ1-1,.,CASSYSRVNTEAFF
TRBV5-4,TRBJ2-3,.,CASSLYGGTDTQYF
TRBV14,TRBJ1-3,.,CASSQKFSTGGTGNTIYF
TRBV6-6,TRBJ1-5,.,CASSYAESNQPQHF
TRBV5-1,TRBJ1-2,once,CASSLVRGSGYTF
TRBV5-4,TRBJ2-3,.,CASSVNRGALDTQYF
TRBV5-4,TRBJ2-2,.,CASSRDGLLTGELFF
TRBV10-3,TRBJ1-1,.,CAISESGRDTEAFF
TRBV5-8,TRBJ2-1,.,CASSSTSALYNEQFF
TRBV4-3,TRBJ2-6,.,CASSQEPSGAASGANVLTF
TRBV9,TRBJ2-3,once,CASSGGQGITDTQYF
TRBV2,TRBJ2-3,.,CASSGGDTQYF
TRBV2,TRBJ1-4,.,CASSPGRGLGEKLFF
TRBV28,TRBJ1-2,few,CASNQGTYGYTF
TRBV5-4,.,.,CASSPRGGGRSYEQYF
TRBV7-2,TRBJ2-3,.,CASSLVGTSTDTQYF
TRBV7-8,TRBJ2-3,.,CANAPREGRFTDTQYF
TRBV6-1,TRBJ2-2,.,CASSEGVGPINTGELFF
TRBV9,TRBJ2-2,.,CASSVAKLYTGELFF
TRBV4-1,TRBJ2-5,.,CASSQSPGQGETQYF
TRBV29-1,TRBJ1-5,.,CSAALQGGGNQPQHF
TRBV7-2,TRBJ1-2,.,CASSFRGGYTF
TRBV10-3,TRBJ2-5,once,CAINGGGETQYF
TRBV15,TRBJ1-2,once,CATSRGGGRGDYGYTF
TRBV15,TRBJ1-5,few,CATSRGQGRNQPQHF
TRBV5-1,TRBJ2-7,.,CASSPGGIHEQYF
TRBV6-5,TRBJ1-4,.,CASSFRKPSTNEKLFF
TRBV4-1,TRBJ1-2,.,CASSQETGRYGYTF
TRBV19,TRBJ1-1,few,CASSIGWGLNTEAFF
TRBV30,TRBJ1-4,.,CAWDQVGHEKLFF
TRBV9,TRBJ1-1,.,CASSVATGTGSEAFF
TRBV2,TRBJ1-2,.,CASSDEPGTGYTF